Shown below are 19 T cell receptor beta chains from a single sample sequenced in a study of tumor and adjacent non-tumor tissue in lung cancer (dated by TCRdb to the late 2010s). The library was obtained by multiplex PCR. These reads were obtained on an Illumina HiSeq 2500. Following protocols modified from ARM-PCR, the researchers constructed TCRbeta libraries through three rounds of nested PCR with primers (Table S4). Starting from the raw public reads, TCRdb applied fastp trimming at Q25, assembled clones with MiXCR and retained in-frame beta chains. Every entry covers one CDR3 protein and lists the most common genes and DNA from its rows. The sample table contains tens of thousands of distinct CDR3 sequences; only one count was recorded for approximately 79% of them. The ten largest account for 10% to 15% of the sample. RNA was extracted from bulk unsorted tissue and checked for quality with a NanoDrop ND-1000 and an Agilent 2100.

The sequencing sample was made of lung tumor tissue. These receptors originate from a woman between 50 and 59 years old with non-small cell lung cancer.

This clonotype occurred once. With a much larger clone just one base away, this may be a read error. No DNA is shown, since the ends of the CDR3 on it are uncertain; the CDR3 is the one TCRdb lists. The V and J genes are TRBV28 and TRBJ2-7; the table assigns TRBD1, which was not confirmed against the DNA. Per germline, CDR1 MDHEN and CDR2 SYDVKM. The CDR3 is 15 amino acids in total, end residues counted. The CDR3 reads CASSLFGTGTYEQNF.

A note on this clonotype: One junction end does not reproduce the germline sequence, and a read error may be involved. The gene calls are TRBV10-3 and TRBJ2-6; D is undetermined. The length of the CDR3 is 17 residues. The V gene's germline CDR1 is ENHRY and CDR2 SYGVKD. The CDR3 bases are TGTGCCATCAGCGCAACTTCTCAGTCCTCTGGAGCCAACGTCCTGACTTTC. Translated, it gives CAISATSQSSGANVLTF.

Note on this clonotype: At one end the junction does not follow the germline gene, possibly because of a read error. J is TRBJ2-1 and V is TRBV29-1, with a possible D match to TRBD2 (6 bases). This CDR3 has 14 residues. Germline V gene sequence: CDR1 SQVTM, CDR2 ANQGSEA. The CDR3 DNA is TGCAGAGTTGTTTCCGCGGGATGGCCCTATGAGCGGTTCTTC. Its translation is CRVVSAGWPYERFF.

The chain carries TRBV5-6 and TRBJ2-5; D tentatively fits TRBD1 or TRBD2 (6 bases each). The germline V gene has CDR1 SGHDT and CDR2 YYEEEE. The CDR3 has 15 residues. CDR3 in DNA: TGTGTCAGGACCAAACCGGGACGGGGGCAGGAGACCCAGTACTTC. It specifies CVRTKPGRGQETQYF.

Details on this clonotype: An end of the junction differs from the germline gene, which may be a read error. This rearrangement joins TRBV6-6 to TRBJ1-5, with D uncertain. The CDR3 spans 13 residues. Germline V gene data show CDR1 as MNHNY and CDR2 as SVGAGI (reference sequence). The CDR3 DNA follows: TGTGCCACCCGTCCTACTAGCATTCAGCCCCATCATTTT. Translating gives CATRPTSIQPHHF.

About this clonotype itself: The junction departs from germline at one end; a sequencing error may be responsible. The CDR3 reads CSSSGTSGSHPDEQYF. CDR3 nucleotide sequence: TGTTCCAGCTCTGGGACTAGCGGGAGTCATCCGGACGAGCAGTACTTC. The chain employs TRBV28 and TRBJ2-7; TRBD2 aligns across 14 bases. The germline gives CDR1 MDHEN, CDR2 SYDVKM. CDR3 length equals 16 residues. The full variable domain, rest sourced from reference TRBV28 and TRBJ2-7, is DVKVTQSSRYLVKRTGEKVFLECVQDMDHENMFWYRQDPGLGLRLIYFSYDVKMKEKGDIPEGYSVSREKKERFSLILESASTNQTSMYLCSSSGTSGSHPDEQYFGPGTRLTVT.

This sequence joins TRBV29-1 and TRBJ2-1; TRBD2 matches 9 bases. Losses at the gene ends were 1 base for V and 15 bases for J; bases not matched to a gene: 13. The CDR3 consists of 14 residues. Germline assignment: CDR1 SQVTM and CDR2 ANQGSEA. This CDR3 reads CSVEGLAGYNVLFF. Here the CDR3 DNA reads TGCAGCGTTGAAGGGCTAGCGGGATACAATGTGCTGTTCTTC.

The V gene is TRBV12-3 or TRBV12-4, the J gene TRBJ2-1, with 7 bases identical to TRBD1. V gave up 7 bases and J gave up 15 bases; unmatched junction bases: 18. The CDR3 length is 14 residues. DNA of the CDR3: TGTGCCAGCAATCCCTCGACCTCTAGGGGGCAGCGGTTCTTC. This encodes CASNPSTSRGQRFF.

V and J are TRBV28 and TRBJ2-5, with 7 nucleotides matching TRBD2. Germline CDR1 is MDHEN and CDR2 is SYDVKM. The CDR3 has 16 amino acids. Here the CDR3 reads CLSSWGGELYQETQYF. The CDR3 bases are TGTCTCAGCAGTTGGGGGGGGGAGCTGTACCAAGAGACCCAGTACTTC. The entire variable domain, with the rest obtained from reference TRBV28 and TRBJ2-5, is as follows: DVKVTQSSRYLVKRTGEKVFLECVQDMDHENMFWYRQDPGLGLRLIYFSYDVKMKEKGDIPEGYSVSREKKERFSLILESASTNQTSMYLCLSSWGGELYQETQYFGPGTRLLVL.

With respect to this clonotype: Its ends do not fully match the called genes, so a read error is possible. The rearrangement links TRBV20-1 to TRBJ2-1; D is perhaps TRBD2 (6 bases). There are 17 residues in the CDR3. Germline V gives CDR1 DFQATT, CDR2 SNEGSKA (reference sequence). CDR3 region: CSARDPETSFSRSERRF. CDR3 DNA: TGCAGTGCTAGAGATCCAGAAACTAGCTTCTCGAGAAGTGAACGACGCTTC.

Points on this clonotype: At one of its ends the junction is not consistent with the germline gene, which may arise from a read error. The chain is built from TRBV29-1 and TRBJ1-4; no reliable D call. The CDR3 is made up of 13 amino acids. In germline, CDR1 is SQVTM, CDR2 ANQGSEA. This CDR3 is CCVFDKDGERLFF. The CDR3 DNA reads as TGCTGCGTGTTCGACAAGGACGGTGAAAGACTGTTTTTT.

This clonotype came up once. At one boundary the junction diverges from the germline segment, which might be a read error. This chain links TRBV14 with TRBJ1-1; a possible D gene is TRBD1 (5 bases). CDR1 SGHDN and CDR2 FVKESK come from the germline V gene. The CDR3 length is 15 residues. CDR3 protein: CASINWVGENTEALF. In DNA form, the CDR3 reads TGTGCCAGCATCAATTGGGTGGGGGAGAACACTGAAGCTCTCTTT.

With respect to this clonotype: A read error may be the cause here, since a much bigger clone is one base away. The chain couples TRBV5-1 to TRBJ2-1; tentative D call: TRBD1 (5 bases). Per germline, CDR1 SGHRS and CDR2 YFSETQ. Trimming cost V 0 bases and J 3 bases, with 13 bases left between them. The CDR3 spans 16 residues. The CDR3 region has the DNA TGCGCCAGCAGCTTGGTTGGGGCGATGAACTACAATGAGCAGTTCTTC. Amino acid sequence: CASSLVGAMNYNEQFF.

Regarding this clonotype: Mismatch with germline at one junction end may stem from a read error. This chain connects TRBV7-9 to TRBJ1-6; D unresolved. The germline gives CDR1 SEHNR, CDR2 FQNEAQ (reference sequence). This CDR3 region has 14 residues. The CDR3 coding sequence is TGTGCCGGCAGTTTAAACAGTGACAATTCACCCCTCCACTTT. Translating it yields CAGSLNSDNSPLHF.

About this clonotype itself: A much larger clone is a single base away; this may be a read error. The chain uses TRBV28 and TRBJ1-5; D not certain. The J call may be mistaken, given a closer DNA end match to TRBJ2-3. Germline V CDR1 and CDR2: MDHEN, SYDVKM. The CDR3 runs 11 residues. This chain's CDR3 is CASSTNQPQYF. The CDR3 nucleotides read TGTGCCAGCAGCACGAATCAGCCCCAGTATTTT.

As to this clonotype: The junction does not match germline at one end; this may be a read error. This chain links TRBV5-4 with TRBJ2-5; the match to TRBD2 covers 9 bases. The CDR3 contains 16 residues. Looked up from germline, CDR1 is SGHNT and CDR2 is YYREEE (reference sequence). The CDR3 DNA sequence: TGTGCCAGCAGCGCCGGGATTAGCGGGAGTTATGAGACCCAGTATTTC. Protein product: CASSAGISGSYETQYF.

In its sample, this clonotype is medium-sized. This chain joins TRBV29-1 and TRBJ2-1; D gene unclear. V dropped 4 bases and J dropped 9 bases, with 16 bases sitting between them. The CDR3 spans 13 residues. Germline assignment: CDR1 SQVTM and CDR2 ANQGSEA. The CDR3 DNA follows: TGCAGCGTTGCCCTCCAATCGGGCGGTGAGCAGTTCTTC. It yields the protein CSVALQSGGEQFF.

This clonotype was counted once. One junction end does not reproduce the germline sequence, and a read error may be involved. This chain connects TRBV12-3 or TRBV12-4 to TRBJ1-1; D is undetermined. The CDR3 consists of 13 residues. The CDR3 sequence is CAGSFWGNTEASF. The CDR3 DNA reads as TGTGCCGGCAGTTTTTGGGGAAACACTGAAGCTTCCTTT.

This chain links TRBV20-1 with TRBJ1-1; D unresolved. This CDR3 comprises 14 residues. Germline CDR1 is DFQATT and CDR2 is SNEGSKA (reference sequence). V shed 4 bases and J shed 2 bases, with 14 bases lying between them. As DNA, the CDR3 is TGCAGTGCTACCTATCATAATACTAACACTGAAGCTTTCTTT. Translation gives CSATYHNTNTEAFF.